This record covers a single T cell receptor (beta chain). The antigen is undetermined. These data originate in a study of T cells after yellow fever vaccination. Germline values: CDR1 SGHNT, CDR2 YYREEE (reference sequence). This CDR3 is 14 amino acids long. V lost 5 bases and J lost 5, with 16 bases in between. Points from the study as a whole: Contamination of FACS-sorted repertoires by abundant clonotypes from the bulk population could occur. Re-detected after boosting: most primary clones, 96% of CD4 and 80% to 90% of CD8.

MiXCR, run by TCRdb on the 5' RACE reads, gives a single entry per CDR3 protein. The sample lists 450,000 to 650,000 distinct CDR3 sequences; about 13% were seen once. J is TRBJ2-5 and V is TRBV5-4, with D possibly matching TRBD1 (6 bases). This receptor was taken from a man aged 30-40 years who received the YFV17D yellow fever vaccine. Sample: PBMCs, taken on the day of the yellow fever booster vaccination. The CDR3 here is CASSSTGQEETQYF. CDR3 in DNA: TGTGCCAGCAGTTCGACGGGACAAGAGGAGACCCAGTACTTC.